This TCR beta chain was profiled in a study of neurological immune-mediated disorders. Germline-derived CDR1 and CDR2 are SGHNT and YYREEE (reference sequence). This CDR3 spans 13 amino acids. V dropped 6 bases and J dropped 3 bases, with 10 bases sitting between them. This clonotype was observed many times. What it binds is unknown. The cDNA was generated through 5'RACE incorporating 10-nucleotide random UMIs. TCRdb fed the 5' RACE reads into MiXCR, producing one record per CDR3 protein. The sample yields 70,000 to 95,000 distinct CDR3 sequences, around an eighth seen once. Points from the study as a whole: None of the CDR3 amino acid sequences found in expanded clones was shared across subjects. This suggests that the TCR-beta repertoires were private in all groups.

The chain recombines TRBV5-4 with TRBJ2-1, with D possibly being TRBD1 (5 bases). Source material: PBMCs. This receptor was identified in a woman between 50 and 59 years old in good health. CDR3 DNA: TGTGCCAGCACACGCACAGGCTACAATGAGCAGTTCTTC. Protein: CASTRTGYNEQFF. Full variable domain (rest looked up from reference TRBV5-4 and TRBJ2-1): ETGVTQSPTHLIKTRGQQVTLRCSSQSGHNTVSWYQQALGQGPQFIFQYYREEENGRGNFPPRFSGLQFPNYSSELNVNALELDDSALYLCASTRTGYNEQFFGPGTRLTVL.